This entry features one T cell receptor beta chain sequence. The CDR3 is 15 residues long. V lost 10 bases, J lost 3 bases, and 12 bases stayed unmatched. The germline V gene has CDR1 MNHEY and CDR2 SMNVEV (reference sequence). Ages ranged from about 18 to 100 years, with residence in 24 US areas. This sample is drawn from a study of blood T cell repertoires in COVID-19. Study-level information: Samples came from the United States, Italy and Spain, spanning acute and convalescent COVID-19.

Only in-frame clones appear in the TCRdb table, and some are missing; sequencing was by immunoSEQ multiplex PCR. The profile shows fewer than 200,000 clones, roughly 85% of them singletons. V usage is TRBV27 and J usage is TRBJ2-7, with 10 positions matching TRBD1. The receptor comes from a man aged 60-69 years who had recovered from COVID-19. Sequences were obtained from PBMCs or T cells enriched from blood (not recorded which). Here the CDR3 DNA reads TGTGCCACCAAAACCGGGACAGGGGCGTTCTACGAGCAGTACTTC. Its protein product is CATKTGTGAFYEQYF.